The 18 T cell receptor beta chains reported below all come from one sample, sequenced in a study of T cell responses to AZD1222 COVID-19 vaccine. Generated by immunoSEQ multiplex PCR, the TCRdb table keeps only in-frame clones and is missing some. Here the sample spans 92,000 or so clones, almost 90% being singletons. The input for sequencing was peripheral blood, taken on day 0 of AZD1222 vaccination. All receptors derive from an adult in good health.

The J gene is TRBJ2-7, the V gene TRBV9; 7 positions agree with TRBD2. The germline V gene has CDR1 SGDLS and CDR2 YYNGEE. J lost 3 bases, V lost 0 bases, and 6 bases had no gene match. CDR3 length: 15 amino acids. The CDR3 DNA is TGTGCCAGCAGCGTAGCGGGGGGAGGGAACTACGAGCAGTACTTC. As protein: CASSVAGGGNYEQYF.

The chain has TRBV18 and TRBJ2-5; TRBD2 aligns across 14 bases. Trimming at V came to 0 bases and at J to 5 bases, leaving 2 bases not matched to a gene. CDR1 KGHSH and CDR2 LQKENI come from the germline V gene. This CDR3 region has 16 residues. This CDR3 is CASSPPGLAGGETQYF. CDR3 DNA: TGTGCCAGCTCACCACCCGGACTAGCGGGAGGCGAGACCCAGTACTTC. Using reference TRBV18 and TRBJ2-5 for the parts outside the CDR3, the full variable domain is NAGVMQNPRHLVRRRGQEARLRCSPMKGHSHVYWYRQLPEEGLKFMVYLQKENIIDESGMPKERFSAEFPKEGPSILRIQQVVRGDSAAYFCASSPPGLAGGETQYFGPGTRLLVL.

This clone occurred once. CDR3 in DNA: TGTGCCACCAGCAGAGATCTTTGGACTAGCGGGAGGGCCTTTGATACGCAGTATTTT. Amino acids: CATSRDLWTSGRAFDTQYF. The chain uses TRBV15 and TRBJ2-3, with 15 bases lining up with TRBD2. CDR3 length: 19 amino acids. V was pared by 0 bases and J by 6 bases, with 10 bases of the junction left unmatched. The germline V gene encodes CDR1 LNHNV and CDR2 YYDKDF (reference sequence).

The chain employs TRBV9 and TRBJ1-1; no clear D gene. V lost 0 bases to trimming and J lost 2 bases, with 5 bases between them. The CDR3 sequence is 13 residues long. CDR1 is SGDLS, CDR2 YYNGEE, per germline. CDR3 DNA sequence: TGTGCCAGCAGCGTAGACAGCAACACTGAAGCTTTCTTT. Its translation is CASSVDSNTEAFF.

This chain uses TRBV6-5 with TRBJ1-6, with TRBD1 as a possible D gene (5 bases). Germline assignment: CDR1 MNHEY and CDR2 SVGAGI. This CDR3 contains 15 residues. V lost 2 bases and J 10 bases, leaving 15 bases between the germline ends. CDR3 region: CASSYSFQGESPLHF. DNA of the CDR3: TGTGCCAGCAGTTACAGTTTCCAGGGCGAATCACCCCTCCACTTT.

The V gene is TRBV7-9, the J gene TRBJ2-1, with 7 bases identical to TRBD1. Germline V lookup: CDR1 SEHNR, CDR2 FQNEAQ (reference sequence). V shed 2 bases, J shed 8 bases, and the junction held 12 bases outside the gene matches. The CDR3 totals 16 residues. CDR3 in amino acids: CASSLRGTTDRDEQFF. CDR3 coding DNA: TGTGCCAGCAGCTTAAGAGGTACCACAGACAGGGATGAGCAGTTCTTC. Full variable domain (outside the CDR3, taken from reference TRBV7-9 and TRBJ2-1): DTGVSQNPRHKITKRGQNVTFRCDPISEHNRLYWYRQTLGQGPEFLTYFQNEAQLEKSRLLSDRFSAERPKGSFSTLEIQRTEQGDSAMYLCASSLRGTTDRDEQFFGPGTRLTVL.

V is TRBV25-1 and J is TRBJ2-5, with 7 bases fitting TRBD2. The CDR3 spans 15 residues. Germline CDR1 reads MGHDK; CDR2 reads SYGVNS. The V gene end was trimmed by 5 bases and the J gene end by 4 bases; junction bases not matched to a gene: 10. CDR3 sequence reads: CASSLGTWEGETQYF. The CDR3 region has the DNA TGTGCCAGCAGTTTGGGGACCTGGGAGGGAGAGACCCAGTACTTC.

This sequence joins TRBV19 and TRBJ2-7; TRBD1 matches at 7 bases. J was trimmed by 3 bases and V by 7 bases; bases with no gene match: 12. This CDR3 is 15 amino acids long. CDR1 and CDR2 from the germline V gene are LNHDA and SQIVND (reference sequence). Here the CDR3 reads CASKSVAWDSYEQYF. The CDR3 region has the DNA TGTGCCAGTAAATCCGTGGCCTGGGACAGCTACGAGCAGTACTTC.

This chain joins TRBV5-4 and TRBJ1-1; TRBD1 might be the D (6 bases). The germline V and J ends were trimmed by 4 bases and 7 bases, with 8 bases remaining between them. The CDR3 spans 11 residues. Germline loops: CDR1 SGHNT, CDR2 YYREEE (reference sequence). This chain's CDR3 is CASSRGFEAFF. The DNA of the CDR3 is TGTGCCAGCAGCAGGGGGTTTGAAGCTTTCTTT. Combining the CDR3 with reference TRBV5-4 and TRBJ1-1 gives the whole variable domain ETGVTQSPTHLIKTRGQQVTLRCSSQSGHNTVSWYQQALGQGPQFIFQYYREEENGRGNFPPRFSGLQFPNYSSELNVNALELDDSALYLCASSRGFEAFFGQGTRLTVV.

J is TRBJ2-2 and V is TRBV7-3; 11 bases match TRBD2. Germline loops: CDR1 SGHTA, CDR2 FQGTGA. The ends lost 0 bases at V and 0 bases at J; junction bases unmatched: 0. The CDR3 sequence is 17 residues long. The CDR3 reads CASSLTGLAANTGELFF. Here the CDR3 DNA reads TGTGCCAGCAGCTTAACGGGACTAGCGGCGAACACCGGGGAGCTGTTTTTT.

In this sample, this clone turned up a few times. The chain uses TRBV2 and TRBJ2-1, with D perhaps TRBD1 (7 bases). Germline lookup yields CDR1 SNHLY and CDR2 FYNNEI. Deletions cut 4 bases from V and 9 bases from J, with 13 bases between. This CDR3 region has 13 residues. DNA for the CDR3: TGTGCCAGCAGTGGGACAGGAGGGTCTGAGCAGTTCTTC. Protein: CASSGTGGSEQFF. The complete variable domain, with remaining parts taken from reference TRBV2 and TRBJ2-1, reads EPEVTQTPSHQVTQMGQEVILRCVPISNHLYFYWYRQILGQKVEFLVSFYNNEISEKSEIFDDQFSVERPDGSNFTLKIRSTKLEDSAMYFCASSGTGGSEQFFGPGTRLTVL.

This chain links TRBV9 with TRBJ2-7; D gene ambiguous. This CDR3 contains 13 residues. Germline-derived CDR1 and CDR2 are SGDLS and YYNGEE. Trimming pared 2 bases from V and 7 bases from J, leaving 13 bases between. This CDR3 is CASSVGPITEQYF. CDR3 DNA sequence: TGTGCCAGCAGCGTTGGGCCTATAACGGAGCAGTACTTC.

The CDR3: CASSFTGTEQYF. CDR3 nucleotide sequence: TGTGCCAGCAGTTTTACAGGGACCGAGCAGTACTTC. The J gene is TRBJ2-7, the V gene TRBV7-9, with a possible D match to TRBD1 (6 bases). There are 12 residues in the CDR3. Germline-derived CDR1 and CDR2 are SEHNR and FQNEAQ (reference sequence). V was clipped by 6 bases and J by 6 bases, with 12 bases between them.

The chain carries TRBV5-1 and TRBJ2-7, with D unresolved. The ends were cut back, 3 bases at V and 6 bases at J, with 10 bases in the middle. This CDR3 contains 12 residues. Germline V gene lookup returns CDR1 SGHRS and CDR2 YFSETQ. The CDR3: CASSSGSVEQYF. The CDR3, as DNA: TGCGCCAGCAGCTCCGGGTCCGTCGAGCAGTACTTC. The entire variable domain, with the rest obtained from reference TRBV5-1 and TRBJ2-7, is as follows: KAGVTQTPRYLIKTRGQQVTLSCSPISGHRSVSWYQQTPGQGLQFLFEYFSETQRNKGNFPGRFSGRQFSNSRSEMNVSTLELGDSALYLCASSSGSVEQYFGPGTRLTVT.

V is TRBV6-2 or TRBV6-3 and J is TRBJ1-5; no definite D call. The CDR3 is 14 residues long. V gave up 2 bases and J gave up 4 bases, with 9 bases separating them. CDR1 is MNHEY, CDR2 SVGEGT, per germline. This CDR3 reads CASSYAAVNQPQHF. The CDR3 DNA reads TGTGCCAGCAGTTACGCTGCCGTGAATCAGCCCCAGCATTTT.

The V call is TRBV9, the J call TRBJ2-1; TRBD1 matches 8 bases. The germline V gene has CDR1 SGDLS and CDR2 YYNGEE. The CDR3 totals 15 residues. The V and J ends lost 0 bases and 5 bases, in that order; junction bases with no gene match: 4. This CDR3 is CASSVAGQGNNEQFF. The CDR3, as DNA: TGTGCCAGCAGCGTAGCTGGACAGGGCAACAATGAGCAGTTCTTC.

The chain employs TRBV9 and TRBJ2-2; the D gene is possibly TRBD1 (5 bases). The germline V and J ends were trimmed by 4 bases and 0 bases, with 10 bases remaining between them. This CDR3 region has 15 residues. The germline V gene has CDR1 SGDLS and CDR2 YYNGEE. The CDR3 sequence: CASSKGNTNTGELFF. In DNA form, the CDR3 reads TGTGCCAGCAGCAAGGGGAATACGAACACCGGGGAGCTGTTTTTT.

The V call is TRBV28, the J call TRBJ2-7, with TRBD2 identical over 8 bases. The V gene's germline CDR1 is MDHEN and CDR2 SYDVKM. CDR3 size: 14 residues. Trimming cost V 3 bases and J 4 bases; bases outside gene matches: 5. DNA for the CDR3: TGTGCCAGCAGTTTTGGGGGACTAGTTTACGAGCAGTACTTC. Translated, it gives CASSFGGLVYEQYF.